The next 19 T cell receptor beta chains were all read from a single sample in a study of blood T cell repertoires in COVID-19 (dated by TCRdb to about 2020). Libraries were built with the immunoSEQ multiplex PCR assay. Imported from immuneACCESS, the table was reduced by TCRdb to in-frame sequences with V and J called. These copies leave out some clones; in studies compared against another copy, an unresolved V gene accounts for under half, and the cause of the remainder is not known. This sample lists about 180,000 clones; 86% were detected once. The top ten hold less than 3% of the sample. Material: peripheral blood. These receptors were collected from a woman aged 30 to 39 with active or convalescent COVID-19.

This clone turned up a few times. This chain links TRBV19 with TRBJ2-1; 11 bases fit TRBD2. The junction had 4 bases not matched to a gene; V was cut back by 5 bases and J by 10 bases. Germline-derived CDR1 and CDR2 are LNHDA and SQIVND (reference sequence). The CDR3 length is 13 residues. CDR3 bases: TGTGCCAGTAGTCCTGGGACTAGCGGAGAGCAGTTCTTC. Encoded protein: CASSPGTSGEQFF.

This chain connects TRBV19 to TRBJ1-5; a weak D match, TRBD1 (6 bases). CDR1 and CDR2 from the germline V gene are LNHDA and SQIVND (reference sequence). The CDR3 sequence is 15 residues long. V was clipped by 11 bases and J by 4 bases, with 21 bases between them. CDR3 sequence reads: CAANERGGPNQPQHF. CDR3 nucleotides: TGTGCCGCGAACGAGAGGGGGGGGCCGAATCAGCCCCAGCATTTT.

This sequence joins TRBV6-4 and TRBJ2-3, with D hard to call. This CDR3 comprises 13 residues. V was trimmed by 2 bases and J by 5 bases, leaving 8 bases between them. Germline lookup yields CDR1 MRHNA and CDR2 SNTAGT. CDR3 in DNA: TGTGCCAGCAGTGACGGGCCTGAAGATACGCAGTATTTT. This translates into CASSDGPEDTQYF.

This clone has more than one count but fewer than ten. The chain employs TRBV2 and TRBJ1-2; no clear D gene. V gave up 5 bases and J gave up 4 bases, with 14 bases separating them. The CDR3 consists of 14 residues. The germline gives CDR1 SNHLY, CDR2 FYNNEI. CDR3 bases: TGTGCCAGCAGTCCTGAGGTCAGAAGCTATGGCTACACCTTC. This gives the protein CASSPEVRSYGYTF.

The chain joins TRBV21-1 to TRBJ2-3; TRBD2, the table's D call, was not compared with the DNA. TRBV21-1 is labeled a pseudogene. The CDR3 runs 18 residues. CDR3 loop: CASRRAGEQPSSTDTQYF. The CDR3 DNA is TGTGCCAGCAGACGAGCGGGAGAGCAACCATCTAGCACAGATACGCAGTATTTT.

The chain is built from TRBV19 and TRBJ1-1; 7 nucleotides agree with TRBD1. Germline loops: CDR1 LNHDA, CDR2 SQIVND (reference sequence). This CDR3 contains 15 residues. J gave up 4 bases and V 4 bases, and 9 bases lay outside the gene matches. DNA of the CDR3: TGTGCCAGTAGTACCAACCGACAGGGATCCACTGAAGCTTTCTTT. Its translation: CASSTNRQGSTEAFF.

The chain carries TRBV5-4 and TRBJ2-1; 7 bases fit TRBD2. The CDR3 sequence is 16 residues long. CDR1 is SGHNT and CDR2 is YYREEE in the germline V gene (reference sequence). J gave up 9 bases and V 4 bases, and 16 bases lay outside the gene matches. The CDR3 DNA follows: TGTGCCAGCAGCCATCCCCTAGCGGTCTCTGGAGGTGAGCAGTTCTTC. This encodes CASSHPLAVSGGEQFF. The full variable domain, in which reference TRBV5-4 and TRBJ2-1 provide the parts outside the CDR3, is ETGVTQSPTHLIKTRGQQVTLRCSSQSGHNTVSWYQQALGQGPQFIFQYYREEENGRGNFPPRFSGLQFPNYSSELNVNALELDDSALYLCASSHPLAVSGGEQFFGPGTRLTVL.

The chain couples TRBV27 to TRBJ1-2; 11 bases align to TRBD1. V was pared by 6 bases and J by 7 bases, with 4 bases of the junction left unmatched. The CDR3 runs to 13 residues. Germline V gives CDR1 MNHEY, CDR2 SMNVEV (reference sequence). The CDR3 here is CASRLGQGGGYTF. The DNA for the CDR3 is TGTGCCAGCAGACTGGGACAGGGGGGTGGCTACACCTTC.

This chain links TRBV19 with TRBJ2-2; D gene unclear. This CDR3 comprises 13 residues. V was pared by 5 bases and J by 3 bases, with 7 bases between. Germline CDR1 reads LNHDA; CDR2 reads SQIVND (reference sequence). The CDR3 region has the DNA TGTGCCAGTAGTTCCCACTACACCGGGGAGCTGTTTTTT. Residues: CASSSHYTGELFF.

The V and J genes are TRBV6-5 and TRBJ1-2, with no clear D. Trimming left V 9 bases short and J 4 bases short, with 12 bases between. The CDR3 length is 12 residues. Germline V gene lookup returns CDR1 MNHEY and CDR2 SVGAGI. Here the CDR3 reads CASSLPGYGYTF. CDR3 nucleotides: TGTGCCAGTAGCCTCCCGGGCTATGGCTACACCTTC.

This chain uses TRBV28 with TRBJ1-6; the D gene is possibly TRBD1 (6 bases). The germline CDR1 and CDR2 sequences are MDHEN and SYDVKM. This CDR3 contains 16 residues. V lost 3 bases to trimming and J lost 7 bases, with 16 bases between them. The CDR3 DNA is TGTGCCAGCAGTTTGAACGGGGGGCCTGCGAATTCACCCCTCCACTTT. Its protein is CASSLNGGPANSPLHF.

The chain combines TRBV30 with TRBJ1-1; no firm D call. In germline, CDR1 is GTSNPN, CDR2 SVGIG (reference sequence). Trimming stripped 1 base from V and 0 bases from J, with 9 bases between. This CDR3 has 14 residues. The CDR3 region is CAWSAGFLNTEAFF. CDR3 DNA: TGTGCCTGGAGTGCCGGGTTCTTGAACACTGAAGCTTTCTTT. The full variable domain, completed using reference TRBV30 and TRBJ1-1, is SQTIHQWPATLVQPVGSPLSLECTVEGTSNPNLYWYRQAAGRGLQLLFYSVGIGQISSEVPQNLSASRPQDRQFILSSKKLLLSDSGFYLCAWSAGFLNTEAFFGQGTRLTVV.

The V and J genes are TRBV10-1 and TRBJ1-3, with D maybe TRBD1 (5 bases). This CDR3 is 17 amino acids long. Trimming removed 0 bases from V and 0 bases from J, with 12 bases in between. Germline loops: CDR1 WNHNN, CDR2 SYGVQD (reference sequence). The CDR3 protein is CASSESKAGLSGNTIYF. The CDR3 DNA is TGCGCCAGCAGTGAGTCGAAGGCGGGACTCTCTGGAAACACCATATATTTT.

This clone appeared a few times. The chain recombines TRBV11-3 with TRBJ2-2; D unclear. V was cut by 7 bases and J by 2 bases, with 8 bases left in between. The CDR3 extends over 13 amino acids. Germline CDR1 and CDR2: SGHNT and YENEEA. The CDR3 coding sequence is TGTGCCAGCAACTCCGGTAACACCGGGGAGCTGTTTTTT. This encodes CASNSGNTGELFF.

The chain joins TRBV2 to TRBJ2-7; TRBD1 is a possible D gene (6 bases). Germline assignment: CDR1 SNHLY and CDR2 FYNNEI. The CDR3 length is 16 residues. The V and J ends lost 1 base and 0 bases respectively, with 13 bases between them. The CDR3 DNA sequence: TGTGCCAGCAGTGAAGAAAGGACAGCGAGCTCCTACGAGCAGTACTTC. Translation: CASSEERTASSYEQYF.

The chain couples TRBV5-4 to TRBJ1-2; no reliable D call. This CDR3 spans 14 amino acids. The V end lost 3 bases, the J end lost 4 bases, and 13 bases lay between the germline ends. The germline CDR1 and CDR2 sequences are SGHNT and YYREEE (reference sequence). The CDR3 protein is CASSSDMFLYGYTF. CDR3 nucleotides: TGTGCCAGCAGCTCCGACATGTTCCTCTATGGCTACACCTTC.

This clone was observed once. V gene TRBV28 combines with J gene TRBJ2-1; 10 positions agree with TRBD2. This CDR3 contains 17 residues. Losses at the gene ends were 1 base for V and 8 bases for J; bases not matched to a gene: 11. Per the germline V gene, CDR1 is MDHEN and CDR2 is SYDVKM. CDR3 region: CASSLFPSGSLEDEQFF. CDR3 bases: TGTGCCAGCAGTTTATTTCCTAGCGGGAGCCTGGAGGATGAGCAGTTCTTC.

The chain has TRBV29-1 and TRBJ1-1, with 12 bases matching TRBD1. Trimming removed 4 bases from V and 4 bases from J; junction bases left unmatched: 4. Germline assignment: CDR1 SQVTM and CDR2 ANQGSEA. The CDR3 is 14 residues long. The CDR3 sequence is CSVGGTGGSTEAFF. The CDR3 region has the DNA TGCAGCGTTGGGGGGACAGGGGGCTCCACTGAAGCTTTCTTT.

The chain joins TRBV7-6 to TRBJ1-6; TRBD1 might be the D (6 bases). The germline V gene has CDR1 SGHVS and CDR2 FNYEAQ. The CDR3 contains 15 residues. The V gene lost 5 bases and the J gene lost 3 bases, with 11 bases spanning the gap. The CDR3 region is CASSVQGYYNSPLHF. DNA for the CDR3: TGTGCCAGCAGCGTACAGGGTTACTATAATTCACCCCTCCACTTT.